Listed below are T cell receptor beta chains from one sample, sequenced in a study of T cells after yellow fever vaccination. TCRdb processed the 5' RACE reads anew with MiXCR; each CDR3 protein has one entry. The table lists 150,000 to 200,000 distinct CDR3 sequences, roughly a tenth of them singletons. This specimen was CD8+ T cells sorted from PBMCs, taken 45 days after the yellow fever booster vaccination. The receptor set was obtained from a man between 18 and 29 years old who received the YFV17D yellow fever vaccine. Both conserved end residues are trimmed from each CDR3. Size is stated for part of the rows, as once, few or many counts, or as a class when the clone is expanded.

size	V	J	CDR3
many	TRBV7-9	TRBJ2-3	ASRSIPPDTQY
many	TRBV12-3/TRBV12-4	TRBJ1-3	ASGWGNNIY
few	TRBV4-1	TRBJ2-4	ASSQLGTLAKNIQY
few	TRBV27	TRBJ2-1	ASSLGQGLQF
.	TRBV7-9	TRBJ1-2	ASSLGARGNGYT
few	TRBV15	TRBJ2-5	ATSSFSGGGETQY
.	TRBV20-1	TRBJ2-7	SAPGLGDDEQY
few	TRBV7-8	TRBJ1-1	ASSLRDRDEAF
many	TRBV12-3/TRBV12-4	TRBJ2-7	ASSLGRPYEQY
few	TRBV4-1	TRBJ1-1	ASSQVSMNTEAF
many	TRBV27	TRBJ2-7	ASRPYYRRTGVAHEQY
many	TRBV4-1	TRBJ2-1	ASSQERRGVDEQF